What follows are 13 T cell receptor beta chains derived from one specimen sequenced in a study of blood T cell repertoires in COVID-19. Sequencing used immunoSEQ multiplex PCR; TCRdb keeps in-frame clones, though not all of them. The sample has around 220,000 clones; approximately 87% are singletons. Sequenced sample: peripheral blood. The receptor source for this set is a woman aged 45 to 65 with acute or convalescent COVID-19.

The chain is built from TRBV9 and TRBJ1-3, with D unclear. Trimming left V 2 bases short and J 0 bases short, with 6 bases between. This CDR3 is built from 14 residues. CDR1 is SGDLS and CDR2 is YYNGEE in the germline V gene. The CDR3 loop reads CASSVQVSGNTIYF. DNA for the CDR3: TGTGCCAGCAGCGTTCAGGTCTCTGGAAACACCATATATTTT.

The J gene is TRBJ1-1, the V gene TRBV29-1; TRBD1 might be the D (6 bases). This CDR3 is 14 amino acids long. Germline values: CDR1 SQVTM, CDR2 ANQGSEA. The V end lost 4 bases, the J end lost 0 bases, and 12 bases lay between the germline ends. The CDR3 DNA reads as TGCAGCGTTGTCAGGACAGACATGAACACTGAAGCTTTCTTT. This encodes CSVVRTDMNTEAFF.

V is TRBV9 and J is TRBJ1-6; D possibly corresponds to TRBD1 (5 bases). This CDR3 contains 15 residues. Germline lookup yields CDR1 SGDLS and CDR2 YYNGEE. The V end lost 2 bases, the J end lost 8 bases, and 14 bases lay between the germline ends. The CDR3 DNA reads as TGTGCCAGCAGCGTCGACCCGGGGGTCCATTCACCCCTCCACTTT. It specifies CASSVDPGVHSPLHF. Full variable domain (rest looked up from reference TRBV9 and TRBJ1-6): DSGVTQTPKHLITATGQRVTLRCSPRSGDLSVYWYQQSLDQGLQFLIQYYNGEERAKGNILERFSAQQFPDLHSELNLSSLELGDSALYFCASSVDPGVHSPLHFGNGTRLTVT.

The V gene is TRBV6-5, the J gene TRBJ2-7, with TRBD2 matching over 9 bases. V lost 10 bases to trimming and J lost 1 base; unmatched junction nucleotides: 8. The CDR3 extends over 14 amino acids. CDR1 MNHEY and CDR2 SVGAGI come from the germline V gene. The CDR3 DNA reads TGTGCCACCGGCGGGAGGGGAACGTCCTACGAGCAGTACTTC. This gives the protein CATGGRGTSYEQYF.

CDR3 bases: TGTGCCAGCAGCTTGACACAAATCCCCAACGGGGAGCTGTTTTTT. It yields the protein CASSLTQIPNGELFF. The rearrangement uses TRBV7-2 and TRBJ2-2, with unresolved D. The CDR3 is 15 residues long. Germline CDR1 reads SGHTA; CDR2 reads FQGNSA. V gave up 3 bases and J gave up 7 bases, with 15 bases separating them. The variable domain in full, completed from reference TRBV7-2 and TRBJ2-2, reads GAGVSQSPSNKVTEKGKDVELRCDPISGHTALYWYRQSLGQGLEFLIYFQGNSAPDKSGLPSDRFSAERTGGSVSTLTIQRTQQEDSAVYLCASSLTQIPNGELFFGEGSRLTVL.

The chain links TRBV19 to TRBJ1-2, with D perhaps matching TRBD1 (6 bases). The CDR3 is 12 residues long. Trimming removed 9 bases at V and 5 bases at J, with 13 bases between. Germline CDR1 is LNHDA and CDR2 is SQIVND (reference sequence). CDR3 coding DNA: TGTGCCAGCTCACGGGACATTTATGGCTACACCTTC. The encoded protein is CASSRDIYGYTF.

The chain is built from TRBV7-9 and TRBJ2-1; 10 nucleotides align to TRBD2. Trimming removed 7 bases from V and 5 bases from J; junction bases left unmatched: 8. Germline values: CDR1 SEHNR, CDR2 FQNEAQ (reference sequence). This CDR3 has 15 residues. CDR3 in amino acids: CASNPRTSGNNEQFF. CDR3 DNA: TGTGCCAGCAACCCGCGGACTAGCGGAAACAATGAGCAGTTCTTC. The complete variable domain, with remaining parts taken from reference TRBV7-9 and TRBJ2-1, reads DTGVSQNPRHKITKRGQNVTFRCDPISEHNRLYWYRQTLGQGPEFLTYFQNEAQLEKSRLLSDRFSAERPKGSFSTLEIQRTEQGDSAMYLCASNPRTSGNNEQFFGPGTRLTVL.

In its sample, this clone was seen a few times. The chain uses TRBV5-1 and TRBJ2-1; 12 bases line up with TRBD2. V lost 0 bases, J lost 2 bases, and 0 bases stayed unmatched. Germline V gives CDR1 SGHRS, CDR2 YFSETQ. The CDR3 covers 16 residues. DNA of the CDR3: TGCGCCAGCAGCTTGGCTAGCGGGGGGGCCTACAATGAGCAGTTCTTC. It encodes CASSLASGGAYNEQFF.

The chain links TRBV27 to TRBJ2-3, with D possibly being TRBD1 (5 bases). The CDR3 spans 15 residues. The germline V and J ends were trimmed by 4 bases and 0 bases, with 11 bases remaining between them. CDR1 is MNHEY, CDR2 SMNVEV, per germline (reference sequence). As DNA, the CDR3 is TGTGCCAGCAGTTACAAGGGGCTAAGCACAGATACGCAGTATTTT. This gives the protein CASSYKGLSTDTQYF.

Turning to this clone: At one of its ends the junction is not consistent with the germline gene, which may arise from a read error. The chain links TRBV4-2 to TRBJ2-1; TRBD2 matches 10 bases. The CDR3 is 14 amino acids. From germline, CDR1 is LGHNA and CDR2 YNFKEQ. The CDR3 DNA follows: TGTGCCAGCAGCCAAGATGTGGTGACTAGCGGGCAGCTCTTC. Translated, it gives CASSQDVVTSGQLF.

The genes are TRBV5-1 and TRBJ1-4, with D perhaps TRBD1 (5 bases). The CDR3 spans 15 residues. The germline CDR1 and CDR2 sequences are SGHRS and YFSETQ. The V end lost 6 bases, the J end lost 3 bases, and 15 bases lay between the germline ends. CDR3 protein: CASTREGLANEKLFF. For the CDR3, the DNA is TGCGCCAGCACTCGGGAGGGGCTGGCTAATGAAAAACTGTTTTTT.

This clone was recorded once. This chain connects TRBV6-5 to TRBJ1-5; D is possibly TRBD1 (6 bases). This CDR3 has 16 residues. Trimming stripped 0 bases from V and 2 bases from J, with 11 bases between. CDR1 MNHEY and CDR2 SVGAGI come from the germline V gene. CDR3 in amino acids: CASSYSGAAGNQPQHF. The DNA of the CDR3 is TGTGCCAGCAGTTACTCGGGGGCGGCGGGCAATCAGCCCCAGCATTTT.

The chain links TRBV6-2 or TRBV6-3 to TRBJ2-2; the match to TRBD2 covers 9 bases. CDR1 is MNHEY and CDR2 is SVGEGT in the germline V gene. V shed 6 bases and J 7 bases; nucleotides not matched to a gene: 15. The CDR3 has 17 amino acids. As DNA, the CDR3 is TGTGCCAGCAGCCCCATTCCTAATAGCGGGAGCGGCGGGGAGCTGTTTTTT. It codes for CASSPIPNSGSGGELFF.